This is a list of T cell receptor beta chains from one sample in a study of blood T cell repertoires in COVID-19. Clones were read by immunoSEQ multiplex PCR, and TCRdb kept only the in-frame ones, dropping some. The sample consists of 140,000 to 150,000 clones, 80% of them appearing once. The sequencing input was peripheral blood. Receptors originate from a man between 60 and 70 years old with active or convalescent COVID-19. Both conserved end residues are trimmed from each CDR3. The D gene is left open where the match is weak.

>TRBV5-6|TRBD1
ASSLLRTGFNYGYT
>TRBV10-3|TRBD2
AIKLAGGFDEQF
>TRBV4-3|TRBD1
ASSQTTGGFGYT
>TRBV12-3/TRBV12-4|NA
ASSLSDYGYT
>TRBV5-1|TRBD1
ASSSGTGILDTEAF
>TRBV9|NA
ASSLDPGSQPQH
>TRBV6-2/TRBV6-3|NA
ASSYSEWGLSGNTIY
>TRBV5-1|TRBD2
ASSLVRREDYNEQF
>TRBV7-2|NA
ASSLIERSEQY
>TRBV18|NA
ASSPRRGDRGNQPQH
>TRBV5-1|TRBD2
ASSLRSGSRDNEQF
>TRBV4-3|NA
ASRGYTDTQY
>TRBV5-4|TRBD2
ASSLKKRDYNEQF
>TRBV18|NA
ASSPGSGYSNEQF
>TRBV20-1|NA
SASTKNTEAF
>TRBV5-5|NA
ASSNELDTEAF
>TRBV7-8|TRBD1
ASSSNRGQNQPQH
>TRBV5-6|TRBD1
ASSSNRPTGALGNTIY
>TRBV28|NA
ATSIRQVLNTEAF
>TRBV19|NA
ASSILGGGRRDTEAF
>TRBV9|NA
ASSPRQSSGNTIY
>TRBV12-3/TRBV12-4|TRBD1
ASSPDRGYGYT
>TRBV3-1/TRBV3-2|TRBD1
ASSPRDRVVETQY
>TRBV19|NA
ATAPGASGTYEQY
>TRBV24-1|NA
ATSDSWQDEQY
>TRBV5-1|NA
ASSFGQGGTEAF
>TRBV21-1|NA
ASREDPMAGQGYTNEQF
>TRBV30|TRBD2
AWIREDEQY
>TRBV7-3|NA
ASSLGMVGVSDTQY
>TRBV5-1|NA
ASRTASSYNSPLH
>TRBV11-2|NA
ASSLAGGVNEQF
>TRBV3-1/TRBV3-2|TRBD1
ASSPFPGQGRSTGELF
>TRBV7-3|TRBD2
ASFETAGMKDTQY
>TRBV2|TRBD2
ASSLVRLAGGPQSNEQF
>TRBV10-3|TRBD1
AISRQGSGGTDTQY
>TRBV7-8|NA
ASSLARGPNQPQH